The rows below give T cell receptor beta chains drawn from one sample of a study of read filtering for tumor transcriptome and immune sequencing. TCRdb re-derived calls from the reads in MiXCR, one entry per CDR3 protein. The table records approximately 60,000 distinct CDR3 sequences, around 20% of them present only once. The sequencing sample was made of a population of CD138-negative cells sorted from bone marrow. These receptors originate from a donor aged 40 or older with multiple myeloma. CDR3s include the opening cysteine and the closing phenylalanine or tryptophan. A D gene is named only where the DNA matches it firmly. Clone size, where shown, is once, few, many, or a class for clones that have expanded.

V gene	J gene	clone size	D gene	CDR3 protein	CDR3 DNA
TRBV11-2	TRBJ1-1	.	.	CASSLAGLNTEAFF	TGTGCCAGCAGCTTAGCAGGCTTGAACACTGAAGCTTTCTTT
TRBV9	TRBJ2-7	many	.	CASSVGAAGSEQYF	TGTGCCAGCAGCGTAGGGGCGGCCGGGAGCGAGCAGTACTTC
TRBV6-1	TRBJ1-5	many	.	CASSESLTGFSNQPQHF	TGTGCCAGCAGTGAATCATTAACAGGGTTTAGCAATCAGCCCCAGCATTTT
TRBV29-1	TRBJ1-1	few	TRBD1	CSARQGANTEAFF	TGCAGCGCCAGACAGGGAGCGAACACTGAAGCTTTCTTT
TRBV20-1	TRBJ2-3	.	.	CSASDYGVTDTQYF	TGCAGTGCTAGTGACTACGGGGTTACAGATACGCAGTATTTT
TRBV4-1	TRBJ2-3	many	TRBD2	CASSQEGPLAGGRTDTQYF	TGCGCCAGCAGCCAAGAAGGGCCACTAGCGGGAGGTCGCACAGATACGCAGTATTTT
TRBV29-1	TRBJ1-4	many	.	CSVWDATNEKLFF	TGCAGCGTTTGGGACGCAACTAATGAAAAACTGTTTTTT
TRBV20-1	TRBJ2-5	few	.	CSAMGQETQYF	TGCAGTGCTATGGGACAAGAGACCCAGTACTTC
TRBV28	TRBJ2-7	.	.	CARPGGEYYEQYF	TGTGCCAGGCCCGGAGGGGAATACTACGAGCAGTACTTC
TRBV3-1	TRBJ2-2	many	TRBD2	CASSPISGGAGPAGELFF	TGTGCCAGCAGCCCCATTAGCGGGGGGGCCGGTCCCGCCGGGGAGCTGTTTTTT
TRBV5-1	TRBJ1-1	many	.	CASSTDGNTEAFF	TGTGCCAGCAGCACGGACGGGAACACTGAAGCTTTCTTT
TRBV28	TRBJ2-5	many	TRBD2	CASSFPGGGQETQYF	TGTGCCAGCAGTTTTCCGGGGGGGGGACAAGAGACCCAGTACTTC
TRBV20-1	TRBJ1-5	.	.	CSASDGANQPQHF	TGCAGTGCTAGTGACGGAGCCAATCAGCCCCAGCATTTT
TRBV10-3	TRBJ2-2	many	.	CAISGPPGLNTGELFF	TGTGCCATCAGTGGTCCCCCGGGTCTTAACACCGGGGAGCTGTTTTTT
TRBV10-3	TRBJ2-4	many	TRBD1	CAISETQGAAKNIQYF	TGTGCCATCAGTGAGACCCAGGGGGCTGCCAAAAACATTCAGTACTTC
TRBV11-2	TRBJ2-1	many	TRBD1	CASSLEQGPQFF	TGTGCCAGCAGCTTAGAACAGGGGCCGCAGTTCTTC
TRBV2	TRBJ2-5	many	.	CASSDRRKETQYF	TGTGCCAGCAGTGATCGCAGGAAAGAGACCCAGTACTTC
TRBV7-9	TRBJ1-2	.	.	CASSLISANYGYTF	TGTGCCAGCAGCTTAATCAGTGCTAACTATGGCTACACCTTC
TRBV6-5	TRBJ1-1	.	TRBD1	CASSKLTGAEAFF	TGTGCCAGCAGTAAACTGACAGGGGCTGAAGCTTTCTTT
TRBV7-3	TRBJ2-4	few	TRBD2	CASSLGTSEKNIQYF	TGTGCCAGCAGCCTTGGGACTAGCGAAAAAAACATTCAGTACTTC
TRBV24-1	TRBJ1-5	.	TRBD1	CATSRSPGQGGKGTQHF	TGTGCCACCAGTCGCAGTCCGGGACAGGGGGGGAAAGGTACGCAGCATTTT
TRBV6-5	TRBJ1-2	.	.	CASYTIGPDGYTF	TGTGCCAGTTACACTATCGGGCCAGATGGCTACACCTTC
TRBV4-1	TRBJ2-5	.	TRBD2	CASSRTSGVQETQYF	TGCGCCAGCAGCCGGACTAGCGGGGTCCAAGAGACCCAGTACTTC
TRBV20-1	TRBJ2-1	.	.	CSTTRGNEQFF	TGCAGCACCACACGGGGCAATGAGCAGTTCTTC
TRBV12-3/TRBV12-4	TRBJ2-7	many	.	CASSLEGGWYEQYF	TGTGCCAGCAGTTTAGAGGGGGGGTGGTACGAGCAGTACTTC
TRBV11-2	TRBJ2-5	many	TRBD1	CASSRTGEKETQYF	TGTGCCAGCAGCCGGACAGGGGAGAAAGAGACCCAGTACTTC
TRBV4-2	TRBJ2-7	.	TRBD1	CASSQGQGEQYF	TGTGCCAGCAGCCAAGGACAGGGCGAGCAGTACTTC
TRBV5-1	TRBJ2-7	.	TRBD2	CASSLGEGSKSWEQYF	TGCGCCAGCAGCTTGGGGGAGGGATCCAAAAGCTGGGAGCAGTACTTC
TRBV2	TRBJ1-6	many	.	CASSEASGAGSPLHF	TGTGCCAGCAGTGAAGCGTCGGGGGCTGGTTCACCCCTCCACTTT
TRBV12-3/TRBV12-4	TRBJ2-2	many	TRBD1	CASSLSHRGPWELFF	TGTGCCAGCAGTTTGAGCCACAGGGGGCCTTGGGAGCTGTTTTTT
TRBV5-4	TRBJ2-6	many	.	CASRTTPKGAGANVLTF	TGTGCCAGCAGGACGACACCGAAGGGGGCTGGGGCCAACGTCCTGACTTTC
TRBV7-3	TRBJ2-2	few	.	CASSLLGDGELFF	TGTGCCAGCAGCTTATTGGGAGACGGGGAGCTGTTTTTT
TRBV29-1	TRBJ2-3	many	TRBD1	CSVGQGRTDTQYF	TGCAGCGTTGGACAGGGGCGAACAGATACGCAGTATTTT
TRBV5-1	TRBJ2-1	many	.	CASSHRPNLINEQFF	TGCGCCAGCAGCCACCGACCGAACCTTATTAATGAGCAGTTCTTC
TRBV20-1	TRBJ2-1	many	.	CSARRLEARDEQFF	TGCAGTGCTCGCAGACTAGAAGCCAGGGATGAGCAGTTCTTC
TRBV2	TRBJ2-1	many	TRBD2	CATLGGLAGDQEQFF	TGTGCCACCCTCGGGGGACTAGCGGGAGATCAGGAGCAGTTCTTC
TRBV5-5	TRBJ1-3	many	.	CASSLRPDRDTIYF	TGTGCCAGCAGCTTGCGGCCCGATCGGGACACCATATATTTT
TRBV12-3/TRBV12-4	TRBJ1-1	many	.	CASSAGTSGTEAFF	TGTGCCAGCAGCGCCGGGACCTCGGGCACTGAAGCTTTCTTT
TRBV2	TRBJ1-2	few	TRBD1	CASRGQGNYGYTF	TGTGCCAGCAGAGGACAGGGGAACTATGGCTACACCTTC
TRBV30	TRBJ1-1	many	.	CAWKQVFEAFF	TGTGCCTGGAAACAGGTCTTTGAAGCTTTCTTT
TRBV5-1	TRBJ2-5	.	.	CASSFNRVGQETQYF	TGCGCCAGCAGCTTTAACAGGGTCGGGCAAGAGACCCAGTACTTC
TRBV6-6	TRBJ2-7	many	.	CASSYELLYEQYF	TGTGCCAGCAGTTACGAACTTCTCTACGAGCAGTACTTC
TRBV14	TRBJ2-7	.	.	CASSQLQGYEQYF	TGTGCCAGCAGCCAGCTTCAGGGATACGAGCAGTACTTC
TRBV6-8	TRBJ2-3	few	TRBD2	CASSTSGRADTQYF	TGTGCCAGCAGTACTAGCGGGAGGGCGGATACGCAGTATTTT
TRBV12-3/TRBV12-4	TRBJ2-1	many	TRBD1	CASTLWTGGLENEQFF	TGTGCCAGCACCCTTTGGACAGGGGGGCTGGAAAATGAGCAGTTCTTC
TRBV29-1	TRBJ2-5	many	TRBD2	CSVGTSGGASKYF	TGCAGCGTTGGGACTAGCGGGGGAGCATCAAAGTACTTC
TRBV27	TRBJ2-7	.	.	CASSPTGPYEQYF	TGTGCCAGCAGTCCGACAGGACCCTACGAGCAGTACTTC
TRBV7-9	TRBJ2-1	many	.	CASSLRAGFNEQFF	TGTGCCAGCAGCCTGCGGGCAGGTTTTAATGAGCAGTTCTTC